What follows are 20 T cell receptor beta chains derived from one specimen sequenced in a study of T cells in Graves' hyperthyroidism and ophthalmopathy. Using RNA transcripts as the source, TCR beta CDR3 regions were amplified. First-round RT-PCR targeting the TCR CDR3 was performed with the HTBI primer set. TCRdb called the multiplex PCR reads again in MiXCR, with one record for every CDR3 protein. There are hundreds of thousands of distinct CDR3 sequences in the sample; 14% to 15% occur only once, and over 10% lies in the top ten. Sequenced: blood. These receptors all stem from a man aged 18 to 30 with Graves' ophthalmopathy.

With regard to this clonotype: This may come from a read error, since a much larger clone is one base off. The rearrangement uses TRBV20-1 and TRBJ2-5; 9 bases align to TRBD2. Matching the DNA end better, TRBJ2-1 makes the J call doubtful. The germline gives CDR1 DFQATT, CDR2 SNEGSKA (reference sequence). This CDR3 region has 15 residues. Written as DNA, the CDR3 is TGCAGTGCTAGAGTGGCGGGGGGGCCGCACGAGACCCAGTTCTTC. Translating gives CSARVAGGPHETQFF.

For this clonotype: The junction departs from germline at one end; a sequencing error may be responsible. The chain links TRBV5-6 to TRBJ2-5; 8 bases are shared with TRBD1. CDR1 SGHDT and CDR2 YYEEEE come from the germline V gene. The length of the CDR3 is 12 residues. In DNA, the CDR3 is TGTGCCAGCAGCCAGGGGACAGGTTCTAGGGACTTC. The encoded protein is CASSQGTGSRDF.

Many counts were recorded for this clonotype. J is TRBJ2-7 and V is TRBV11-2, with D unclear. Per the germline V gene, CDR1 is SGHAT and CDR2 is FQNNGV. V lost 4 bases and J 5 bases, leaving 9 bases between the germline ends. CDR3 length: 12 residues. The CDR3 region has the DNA TGTGCCAGCAGCTACGGGTCCCACGAGCAGTACTTC. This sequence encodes CASSYGSHEQYF.

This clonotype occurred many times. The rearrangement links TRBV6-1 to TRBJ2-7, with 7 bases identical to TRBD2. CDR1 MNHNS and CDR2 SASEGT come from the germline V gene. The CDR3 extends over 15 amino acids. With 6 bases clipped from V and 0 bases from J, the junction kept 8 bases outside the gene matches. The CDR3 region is CASRILASGSYEQYF. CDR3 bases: TGTGCCAGCAGGATACTAGCGTCGGGCTCCTACGAGCAGTACTTC.

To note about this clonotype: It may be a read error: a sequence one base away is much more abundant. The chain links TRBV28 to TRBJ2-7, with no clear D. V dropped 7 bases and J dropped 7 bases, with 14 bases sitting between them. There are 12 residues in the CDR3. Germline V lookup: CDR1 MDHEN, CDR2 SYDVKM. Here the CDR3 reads CASTTRLNEQYF. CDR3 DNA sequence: TGTGCCAGCACTACGAGACTCAATGAGCAGTACTTC. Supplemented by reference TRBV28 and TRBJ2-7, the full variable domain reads DVKVTQSSRYLVKRTGEKVFLECVQDMDHENMFWYRQDPGLGLRLIYFSYDVKMKEKGDIPEGYSVSREKKERFSLILESASTNQTSMYLCASTTRLNEQYFGPGTRLTVT.

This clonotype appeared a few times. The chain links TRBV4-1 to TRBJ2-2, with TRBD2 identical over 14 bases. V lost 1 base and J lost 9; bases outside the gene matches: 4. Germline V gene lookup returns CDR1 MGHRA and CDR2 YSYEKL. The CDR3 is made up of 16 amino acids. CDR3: CASSQGTSGRSRELFF. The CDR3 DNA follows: TGCGCCAGCAGCCAAGGGACTAGCGGGAGGAGTAGGGAGCTGTTTTTT.

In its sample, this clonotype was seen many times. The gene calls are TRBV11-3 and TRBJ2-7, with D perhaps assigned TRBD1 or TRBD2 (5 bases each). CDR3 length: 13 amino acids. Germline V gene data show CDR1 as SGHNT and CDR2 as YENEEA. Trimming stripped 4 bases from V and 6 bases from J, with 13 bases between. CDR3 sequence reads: CASSWGSFGEQYF. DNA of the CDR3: TGTGCCAGCAGCTGGGGGTCATTCGGCGAGCAGTACTTC.

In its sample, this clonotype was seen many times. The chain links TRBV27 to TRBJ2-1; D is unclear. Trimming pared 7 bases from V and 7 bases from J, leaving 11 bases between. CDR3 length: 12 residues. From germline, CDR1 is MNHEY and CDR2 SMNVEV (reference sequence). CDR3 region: CASTGSDNEQFF. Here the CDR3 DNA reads TGTGCCAGCACCGGCTCTGATAATGAGCAGTTCTTC.

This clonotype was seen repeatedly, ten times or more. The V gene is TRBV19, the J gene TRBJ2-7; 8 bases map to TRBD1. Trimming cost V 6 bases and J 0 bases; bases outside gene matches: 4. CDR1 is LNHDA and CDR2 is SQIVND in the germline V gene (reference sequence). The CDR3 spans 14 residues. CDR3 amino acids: CASRRTGSSYEQYF. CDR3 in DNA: TGTGCCAGTAGGAGGACAGGGAGCTCCTACGAGCAGTACTTC.

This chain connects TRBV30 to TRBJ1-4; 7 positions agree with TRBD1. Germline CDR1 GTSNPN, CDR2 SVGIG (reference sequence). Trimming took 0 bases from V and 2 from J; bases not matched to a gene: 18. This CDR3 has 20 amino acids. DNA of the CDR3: TGTGCCTGGAGTGTACTTTATGGCAAGGGGGCTCTACGGACTAATGAAAAACTGTTTTTT. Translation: CAWSVLYGKGALRTNEKLFF.

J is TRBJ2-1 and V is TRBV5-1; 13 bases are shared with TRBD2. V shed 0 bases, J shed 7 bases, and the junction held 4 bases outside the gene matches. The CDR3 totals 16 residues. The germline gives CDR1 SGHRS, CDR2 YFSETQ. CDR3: CASSLDTSGRGNEQFF. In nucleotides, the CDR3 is TGCGCCAGCAGCTTGGATACTAGCGGGAGGGGTAATGAGCAGTTCTTC.

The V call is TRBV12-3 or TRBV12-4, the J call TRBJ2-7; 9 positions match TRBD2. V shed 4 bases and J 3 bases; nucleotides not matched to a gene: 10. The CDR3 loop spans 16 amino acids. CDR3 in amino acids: CASSSQGPSGNYEQYF. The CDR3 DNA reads TGTGCCAGCAGTTCACAGGGGCCTAGCGGGAACTACGAGCAGTACTTC.

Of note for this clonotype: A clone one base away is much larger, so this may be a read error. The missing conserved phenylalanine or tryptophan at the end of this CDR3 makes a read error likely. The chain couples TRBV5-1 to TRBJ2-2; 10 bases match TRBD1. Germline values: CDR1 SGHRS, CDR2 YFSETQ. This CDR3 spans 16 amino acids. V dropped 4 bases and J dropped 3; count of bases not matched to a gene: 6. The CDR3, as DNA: TGCGCCAGCAGCCCTAGACAGGGGGCAGACACCGGGGAGCTGTTTTCT. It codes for CASSPRQGADTGELFS.

CDR3 nucleotide sequence: TGTGCTAGTGGTTTGGAGACTAGCGGGAGATTGGAGACCCAGTACTTC. It is translated as CASGLETSGRLETQYF. The chain employs TRBV12-5 and TRBJ2-5; 12 bases are a match to TRBD2. The CDR3 consists of 16 residues. Germline CDR1 is LGHNT and CDR2 is FRNRAP. Trimming cost V 1 base and J 5 bases; bases outside gene matches: 5. The full variable domain, rest sourced from reference TRBV12-5 and TRBJ2-5, is DARVTQTPRHKVTEMGQEVTMRCQPILGHNTVFWYRQTMMQGLELLAYFRNRAPLDDSGMPKDRFSAEMPDATLATLKIQPSEPRDSAVYFCASGLETSGRLETQYFGPGTRLLVL.

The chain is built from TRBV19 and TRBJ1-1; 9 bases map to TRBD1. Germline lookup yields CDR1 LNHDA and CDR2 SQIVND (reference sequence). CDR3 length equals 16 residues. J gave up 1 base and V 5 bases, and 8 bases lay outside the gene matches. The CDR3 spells CASSSGETGGNTEAFF. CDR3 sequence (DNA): TGTGCCAGTAGTTCCGGGGAGACAGGGGGGAACACTGAAGCTTTCTTT.

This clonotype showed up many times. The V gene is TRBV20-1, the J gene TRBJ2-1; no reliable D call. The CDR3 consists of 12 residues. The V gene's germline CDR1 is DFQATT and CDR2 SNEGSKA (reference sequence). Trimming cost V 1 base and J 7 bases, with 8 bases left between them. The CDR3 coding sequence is TGCAGTGCTAGAGGTCCGCAGAATGAGCAGTTCTTC. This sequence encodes CSARGPQNEQFF.

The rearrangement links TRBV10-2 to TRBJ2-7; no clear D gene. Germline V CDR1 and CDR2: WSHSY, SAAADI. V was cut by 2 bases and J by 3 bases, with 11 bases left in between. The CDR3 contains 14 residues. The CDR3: CASSEIGIDYEQYF. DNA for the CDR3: TGCGCCAGCAGTGAGATAGGGATCGACTACGAGCAGTACTTC.

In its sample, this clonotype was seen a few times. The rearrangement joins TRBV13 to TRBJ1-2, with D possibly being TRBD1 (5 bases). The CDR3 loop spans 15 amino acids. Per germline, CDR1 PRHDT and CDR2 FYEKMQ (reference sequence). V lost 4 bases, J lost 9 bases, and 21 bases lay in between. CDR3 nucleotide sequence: TGTGCCAGCAGCTCCTGGCGGCAGGACAAGGTTAGCTACACCTTC. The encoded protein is CASSSWRQDKVSYTF. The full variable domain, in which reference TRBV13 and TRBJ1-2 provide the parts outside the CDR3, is AAGVIQSPRHLIKEKRETATLKCYPIPRHDTVYWYQQGPGQDPQFLISFYEKMQSDKGSIPDRFSAQQFSDYHSELNMSSLELGDSALYFCASSSWRQDKVSYTFGSGTRLTVV.

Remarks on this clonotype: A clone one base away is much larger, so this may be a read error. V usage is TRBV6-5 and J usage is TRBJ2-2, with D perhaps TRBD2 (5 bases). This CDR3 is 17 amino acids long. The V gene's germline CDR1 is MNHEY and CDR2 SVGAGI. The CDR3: CAGSYAFLAGNTGELFF. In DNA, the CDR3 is TGTGCCGGCAGTTACGCCTTTTTGGCGGGGAACACCGGGGAGCTGTTTTTT.

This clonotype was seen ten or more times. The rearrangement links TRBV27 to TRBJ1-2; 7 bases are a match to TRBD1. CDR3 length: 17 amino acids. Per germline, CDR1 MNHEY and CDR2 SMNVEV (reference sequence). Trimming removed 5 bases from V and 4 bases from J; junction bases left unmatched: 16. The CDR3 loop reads CASSRVSYETGTYGYTF. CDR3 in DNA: TGTGCCAGCAGTAGAGTAAGTTACGAGACAGGGACCTATGGCTACACCTTC.